Presented here are 3 T cell receptor beta chains from one specimen sequenced in a study of cytomegalovirus exposure and HLA in healthy donors. Method: immunoSEQ multiplex PCR; TCRdb's copy keeps in-frame clones and lacks some. The table shows about 110,000 clones, with roughly 90% occurring only once. The sequenced sample was PBMCs. The receptors derive from a woman aged 30 to 39 in good health and CMV-seropositive.

The V gene is TRBV7-6, the J gene TRBJ1-2; maybe TRBD1 (6 bases). The CDR3 is 12 residues long. The V gene lost 5 bases and the J gene lost 9 bases, with 13 bases spanning the gap. Per the germline V gene, CDR1 is SGHVS and CDR2 is FNYEAQ. DNA for the CDR3: TGTGCCAGCAGCCCGCACAGGGAAAGCTACACCTTC. It is translated as CASSPHRESYTF.

V gene TRBV2 combines with J gene TRBJ1-4; D may be TRBD1 (5 bases). With 6 bases removed from V and 5 bases from J, the gap between germline ends came to 13 bases. This CDR3 region has 14 residues. CDR1 SNHLY and CDR2 FYNNEI come from the germline V gene. The CDR3 sequence: CASSWGRGNEKLFF. The CDR3 DNA sequence: TGTGCCAGCAGCTGGGGTAGGGGAAATGAAAAACTGTTTTTT. The full variable domain, its missing parts supplied by reference TRBV2 and TRBJ1-4, is EPEVTQTPSHQVTQMGQEVILRCVPISNHLYFYWYRQILGQKVEFLVSFYNNEISEKSEIFDDQFSVERPDGSNFTLKIRSTKLEDSAMYFCASSWGRGNEKLFFGSGTQLSVL.

The J gene is TRBJ2-2, the V gene TRBV19; 10 positions match TRBD2. The junction had 8 bases not matched to a gene; V was cut back by 6 bases and J by 4 bases. The CDR3 extends over 16 amino acids. Germline CDR1 LNHDA, CDR2 SQIVND (reference sequence). CDR3 coding DNA: TGTGCCAGTAGACAGACTAGCGGGTCTACCACCGGGGAGCTGTTTTTT. Translation gives CASRQTSGSTTGELFF.